The 26 T cell receptor beta chains below were found in one sample sequenced in a study of blood T cell repertoires in COVID-19. Sequencing used immunoSEQ multiplex PCR; TCRdb keeps in-frame clones, though not all of them. The sample holds 150,000 to 190,000 clones, about 88% seen once. The sample was peripheral blood. These receptors were obtained from a woman aged 55-75 years with COVID-19, enrolled during active disease.

This clone was counted a few times. The chain links TRBV5-1 to TRBJ1-5; TRBD1 aligns across 8 bases. Trimming took 7 bases from V and 0 from J; bases not matched to a gene: 6. From germline, CDR1 is SGHRS and CDR2 YFSETQ. The CDR3 covers 15 residues. CDR3 amino acids: CASRTGTNSNQPQHF. CDR3 sequence (DNA): TGCGCCAGCCGGACAGGGACGAATAGCAATCAGCCCCAGCATTTT.

The gene calls are TRBV5-5 and TRBJ1-6; TRBD1 matches 7 bases. V lost 3 bases, J lost 0 bases, and 6 bases stayed unmatched. Germline CDR1 reads SGHKS; CDR2 reads YYEKEE (reference sequence). This CDR3 is 17 amino acids long. The CDR3 reads CASSSDRMSSYNSPLHF. DNA for the CDR3: TGTGCCAGCAGCTCGGACAGGATGAGCTCCTATAATTCACCCCTCCACTTT.

The chain carries TRBV10-2 and TRBJ1-1, with 7 bases aligning to TRBD1. The V gene's germline CDR1 is WSHSY and CDR2 SAAADI. The length of the CDR3 is 16 residues. V shed 4 bases, J shed 0 bases, and the junction held 8 bases outside the gene matches. CDR3 DNA sequence: TGCGCCAGCAGTGCCCACACCGGGACAGTGAACACTGAAGCTTTCTTT. Encoded protein: CASSAHTGTVNTEAFF.

This rearrangement joins TRBV29-1 to TRBJ1-1; 9 bases line up with TRBD1. V shed 7 bases and J 5 bases; nucleotides not matched to a gene: 8. The CDR3 has 13 amino acids. Germline V gene sequence: CDR1 SQVTM, CDR2 ANQGSEA. CDR3 sequence reads: CSAGDRARTEAFF. The CDR3 bases are TGCAGCGCCGGGGACAGGGCGAGGACTGAAGCTTTCTTT.

The chain couples TRBV5-1 to TRBJ2-7, with a weak D call TRBD2 (5 bases). Trimming cost V 0 bases and J 0 bases, with 10 bases left between them. The V gene's germline CDR1 is SGHRS and CDR2 YFSETQ. The CDR3 extends over 15 amino acids. The CDR3, as DNA: TGCGCCAGCAGCTTGGCGAGTGGACTCTCCTACGAGCAGTACGTC. Amino acids: CASSLASGLSYEQYV.

The V gene is TRBV10-2, the J gene TRBJ1-6; maybe TRBD1 (6 bases). The V gene lost 6 bases and the J gene lost 6 bases, with 9 bases spanning the gap. Looked up from germline, CDR1 is WSHSY and CDR2 is SAAADI. The CDR3 is 13 residues long. In DNA, the CDR3 is TGCGCCAGCAGAGGACAGACTAATTCACCCCTCCACTTT. Protein: CASRGQTNSPLHF.

The chain recombines TRBV7-2 with TRBJ2-7, with TRBD2 identical over 7 bases. The length of the CDR3 is 15 residues. Germline V lookup: CDR1 SGHTA, CDR2 FQGNSA. V was clipped by 4 bases and J by 0 bases; unmatched bases: 6. The CDR3 spells CASSSSGVSSYEQYF. As DNA, the CDR3 is TGTGCCAGCAGCTCAAGCGGGGTCAGCTCCTACGAGCAGTACTTC.

The rearrangement uses TRBV10-3 and TRBJ1-1; 9 bases map to TRBD1. Germline trimming cut 5 bases from V and 4 bases from J; bases unmatched to any gene: 5. From germline, CDR1 is ENHRY and CDR2 SYGVKD. There are 14 residues in the CDR3. The CDR3: CAISPGTGTTEAFF. CDR3 sequence (DNA): TGTGCCATCAGTCCCGGGACAGGGACCACTGAAGCTTTCTTT.

V is TRBV5-8 and J is TRBJ1-1, with a possible D match to TRBD1 (5 bases). The CDR3 spans 14 residues. V lost 6 bases and J lost 0, with 12 bases in between. Germline lookup yields CDR1 SGHTS and CDR2 YDEGEE. This chain's CDR3 is CASNLQGLNTEAFF. The CDR3 DNA reads TGTGCCAGCAACCTTCAGGGCCTGAACACTGAAGCTTTCTTT.

The chain recombines TRBV21-1 with TRBJ1-2; the table's D call TRBD1 went unverified against the DNA. TRBV21-1 is described as a pseudogene. The CDR3 is made up of 17 amino acids. CDR3 sequence: CASSPPRGTGSNYGYTF. The CDR3 bases are TGTGCCAGCAGCCCGCCAAGGGGGACAGGGTCGAACTATGGCTACACCTTC.

This clone has a single count. The rearrangement joins TRBV27 to TRBJ1-5; D is unclear. V was pared by 5 bases and J by 0 bases, with 8 bases between. The CDR3 runs 14 residues. CDR1 MNHEY and CDR2 SMNVEV come from the germline V gene (reference sequence). The chain's CDR3 is CASSTRYSNQPQHF. The DNA for the CDR3 is TGTGCCAGCAGTACCCGCTATAGCAATCAGCCCCAGCATTTT.

The V and J genes are TRBV19 and TRBJ2-6; 7 positions match TRBD1. CDR1 is LNHDA and CDR2 is SQIVND in the germline V gene (reference sequence). The CDR3 contains 16 residues. V was clipped by 4 bases and J by 8 bases; unmatched bases: 11. CDR3 DNA sequence: TGTGCCAGTAGTAACACCGGGACAGCGACTCCCAACGTCCTGACTTTC. Its protein is CASSNTGTATPNVLTF.

The rearrangement uses TRBV5-1 and TRBJ1-3; TRBD1 aligns across 8 bases. CDR1 SGHRS and CDR2 YFSETQ come from the germline V gene. V dropped 4 bases and J dropped 3; count of bases not matched to a gene: 3. The CDR3 spans 14 residues. CDR3 protein: CASSAGQVGNTIYF. The CDR3 DNA follows: TGCGCCAGCAGCGCGGGACAGGTTGGAAACACCATATATTTT.

This rearrangement joins TRBV6-6 to TRBJ2-1; D not resolved. V was trimmed by 7 bases and J by 6 bases, leaving 16 bases between them. The CDR3 loop spans 14 amino acids. CDR1 and CDR2 from the germline V gene are MNHNY and SVGAGI (reference sequence). CDR3 protein: CASTGRGEINEQFF. CDR3 DNA sequence: TGTGCCAGCACCGGCAGAGGAGAAATCAATGAGCAGTTCTTC.

The chain carries TRBV7-9 and TRBJ1-2; D gene uncertain. This CDR3 is built from 14 residues. V was trimmed by 0 bases and J by 6 bases, leaving 11 bases between them. Germline loops: CDR1 SEHNR, CDR2 FQNEAQ (reference sequence). CDR3 amino acids: CASSLAARRDGYTF. The CDR3 DNA reads as TGTGCCAGCAGCTTAGCAGCCCGGAGGGATGGCTACACCTTC.

This chain uses TRBV6-5 with TRBJ1-1; 7 nucleotides match TRBD1. V shed 6 bases, J shed 0 bases, and the junction held 4 bases outside the gene matches. CDR1 MNHEY and CDR2 SVGAGI come from the germline V gene. The CDR3 has 14 amino acids. CDR3 nucleotides: TGTGCCAGCAGGAGCCAGGGGGTGAACACTGAAGCTTTCTTT. Amino acids: CASRSQGVNTEAFF.

CDR3 sequence reads: CASSPVGTSGRAGEQYF. For the CDR3, the DNA is TGTGCCAGCAGCCCCGTCGGGACTAGCGGGAGGGCCGGGGAGCAGTACTTC. The chain links TRBV6-2 or TRBV6-3 to TRBJ2-7; TRBD2 aligns across 16 bases. The germline V gene has CDR1 MNHEY and CDR2 SVGEGT. CDR3 length equals 17 residues. With V trimmed by 6 bases and J by 7 bases, 12 bases remained unmatched.

This clone was detected only once. The chain joins TRBV30 to TRBJ2-1; 10 nucleotides align to TRBD1. The CDR3 extends over 16 amino acids. Germline V gene sequence: CDR1 GTSNPN, CDR2 SVGIG (reference sequence). Trimming at V came to 1 base and at J to 4 bases, leaving 7 bases not matched to a gene. In nucleotides, the CDR3 is TGTGCCTGGAGTGCCCCCGGGACAGGGGTGTACAATGAGCAGTTCTTC. It translates to CAWSAPGTGVYNEQFF.

The CDR3 DNA reads as TGTGCCATCAGTGAGTCTCCCGGGGATGGCTACACCTTC. It yields the protein CAISESPGDGYTF. This rearrangement joins TRBV10-3 to TRBJ1-2; D gene uncertain. Trimming left V 0 bases short and J 6 bases short, with 8 bases between. This CDR3 contains 13 residues. CDR1 and CDR2 (germline): ENHRY, SYGVKD.

The chain is built from TRBV5-6 and TRBJ1-2, with 7 nucleotides matching TRBD1. Per germline, CDR1 SGHDT and CDR2 YYEEEE. The V gene end was trimmed by 5 bases and the J gene end by 7 bases; junction bases not matched to a gene: 2. The CDR3 extends over 11 amino acids. The CDR3 here is CASRGTVGYTF. The CDR3 DNA reads as TGTGCCAGCAGAGGGACAGTTGGCTACACCTTC.

In this sample, this clone turned up once. The J gene is TRBJ2-7, the V gene TRBV29-1, with 7 bases that match TRBD2. Unmatched junction bases numbered 12, after V lost 8 bases and J lost 2 bases. This CDR3 is 14 amino acids long. CDR1 SQVTM and CDR2 ANQGSEA come from the germline V gene. In DNA form, the CDR3 reads TGCAGCTTCCTCGGGAGGAATGGACCCTACGAGCAGTACTTC. Protein product: CSFLGRNGPYEQYF.

The rearrangement joins TRBV15 to TRBJ1-2; 9 bases are a match to TRBD1. Per germline, CDR1 LNHNV and CDR2 YYDKDF (reference sequence). The length of the CDR3 is 16 residues. J lost 4 bases, V lost 8 bases, and 14 bases had no gene match. CDR3 residues: CATHRKQGARSYGYTF. CDR3 DNA: TGTGCCACCCACCGTAAACAGGGGGCGCGGAGCTATGGCTACACCTTC. Variable domain in full (rest from reference TRBV15 and TRBJ1-2): DAMVIQNPRYQVTQFGKPVTLSCSQTLNHNVMYWYQQKSSQAPKLLFHYYDKDFNNEADTPDNFQSRRPNTSFCFLDIRSPGLGDTAMYLCATHRKQGARSYGYTFGSGTRLTVV.

The rearrangement links TRBV7-9 to TRBJ1-1; no definite D call. Trimming pared 1 base from V and 5 bases from J, leaving 5 bases between. The germline V gene encodes CDR1 SEHNR and CDR2 FQNEAQ (reference sequence). This CDR3 region has 12 residues. The CDR3 reads CASSLGETEAFF. For the CDR3, the DNA is TGTGCCAGCAGCTTAGGCGAGACTGAAGCTTTCTTT.

This chain connects TRBV4-1 to TRBJ1-5; 9 nucleotides agree with TRBD1. The length of the CDR3 is 18 residues. Germline trimming cut 0 bases from V and 7 bases from J; bases unmatched to any gene: 13. Germline CDR1 and CDR2: MGHRA and YSYEKL. The CDR3: CASSQDQVTGGRRQPQHF. The CDR3 bases are TGCGCCAGCAGCCAAGATCAGGTAACAGGGGGCCGGAGGCAGCCCCAGCATTTT.

This rearrangement joins TRBV6-1 to TRBJ2-7; D may be TRBD1 (5 bases). Germline V gene data show CDR1 as MNHNS and CDR2 as SASEGT. The length of the CDR3 is 13 residues. This chain's CDR3 is CASREGAYYEQYV. The CDR3 DNA is TGTGCCAGCAGAGAAGGGGCCTACTACGAGCAGTACGTC.

V gene TRBV6-5 combines with J gene TRBJ2-5; D is possibly TRBD2 (6 bases). Germline-derived CDR1 and CDR2 are MNHEY and SVGAGI. This CDR3 has 14 residues. V dropped 7 bases and J dropped 0 bases, with 12 bases sitting between them. CDR3 protein: CASTAGRNQETQYF. In DNA, the CDR3 is TGTGCCAGCACTGCGGGGAGAAACCAAGAGACCCAGTACTTC.